Below are 29 T cell receptor beta chains sequenced from a single sample in a study of cytomegalovirus exposure and HLA in healthy donors. Profiling relied on immunoSEQ multiplex PCR, and the TCRdb table lists in-frame clones only, not all of them. The data hold approximately 180,000 clones, with 86% observed a single time. The sequencing input was PBMCs. The receptors here all came from a woman between 18 and 29 years old in good health and CMV-seronegative.

The V and J genes are TRBV5-5 and TRBJ2-5, with unresolved D. The ends were cut back, 6 bases at V and 1 base at J, with 10 bases in the middle. The germline V gene has CDR1 SGHKS and CDR2 YYEKEE (reference sequence). The CDR3 consists of 13 residues. The CDR3: CASNIQIQETQYF. For the CDR3, the DNA is TGTGCCAGCAACATACAGATCCAAGAGACCCAGTACTTC.

This clone came up once. The chain recombines TRBV11-1 with TRBJ2-7; D possibly corresponds to TRBD1 (5 bases). The germline gives CDR1 SGHAT, CDR2 FQDESV (reference sequence). V was clipped by 5 bases and J by 0 bases, with 14 bases between them. This CDR3 region has 15 residues. CDR3 region: CASSRQRISSYEQYF. In DNA, the CDR3 is TGTGCCAGCAGCCGACAGAGGATAAGCTCCTACGAGCAGTACTTC.

This chain connects TRBV5-4 to TRBJ1-1, with D maybe TRBD1 (5 bases). V was shortened by 2 bases and J by 5 bases, with 16 bases between the two germline ends. Germline CDR1 reads SGHNT; CDR2 reads YYREEE (reference sequence). The CDR3 contains 15 residues. CDR3 protein: CASSFGHGIGTEAFF. The CDR3 nucleotides read TGTGCCAGCAGCTTCGGACATGGTATTGGTACTGAAGCTTTCTTT.

The chain couples TRBV10-3 to TRBJ1-1; D perhaps matches TRBD1 (6 bases). The CDR3 sequence is 15 residues long. The germline V gene encodes CDR1 ENHRY and CDR2 SYGVKD. V lost 6 bases and J lost 1, with 15 bases in between. CDR3 DNA: TGTGCCATCAGCCCGTTGGACAGCGCGAACACTGAAGCTTTCTTT. It specifies CAISPLDSANTEAFF.

This chain connects TRBV5-4 to TRBJ2-2; TRBD2 aligns across 11 bases. The junction had 3 bases not matched to a gene; V was cut back by 2 bases and J by 6 bases. CDR1 SGHNT and CDR2 YYREEE come from the germline V gene (reference sequence). The CDR3 is 15 amino acids. In DNA, the CDR3 is TGTGCCAGCAGCTTTACTAGCGGGGGCCCCGGGGAGCTGTTTTTT. Its protein is CASSFTSGGPGELFF.

This clone has just a few counts. The chain is built from TRBV7-2 and TRBJ1-1; D is undetermined. V was trimmed by 0 bases and J by 6 bases, leaving 11 bases between them. Germline CDR1 is SGHTA and CDR2 is FQGNSA. This CDR3 region has 14 residues. This chain's CDR3 is CASSLARSTPEAFF. Here the CDR3 DNA reads TGTGCCAGCAGCTTAGCGCGGTCAACCCCTGAAGCTTTCTTT.

The count of this clone is one. The J gene is TRBJ2-7, the V gene TRBV11-2; 8 nucleotides line up with TRBD2. CDR1 is SGHAT, CDR2 FQNNGV, per germline. The V gene end was trimmed by 3 bases and the J gene end by 3 bases; junction bases not matched to a gene: 13. CDR3 length: 17 residues. The CDR3 coding sequence is TGTGCCAGCAGCTTTGGCCTAGCGGGTTTAATTGGCTACGAGCAGTACTTC. It is translated as CASSFGLAGLIGYEQYF.

V usage is TRBV19 and J usage is TRBJ1-2; no reliable D call. The CDR3 totals 16 residues. CDR1 and CDR2 (germline): LNHDA, SQIVND (reference sequence). V was pared by 5 bases and J by 4 bases, with 20 bases between. CDR3 DNA sequence: TGTGCCAGTAGTCAGCCCGGCAACGGGATCCTCTATGGCTACACCTTC. It is translated as CASSQPGNGILYGYTF.

This chain links TRBV7-6 with TRBJ2-7; 10 bases align to TRBD1. The germline V gene encodes CDR1 SGHVS and CDR2 FNYEAQ. The CDR3 covers 15 residues. V was clipped by 4 bases and J by 1 base; unmatched bases: 4. CDR3 coding DNA: TGTGCCAGCAGCTACGGGACAGGGGCATCCTACGAGCAGTACTTC. Translated: CASSYGTGASYEQYF.

The chain recombines TRBV10-3 with TRBJ1-1, with a possible D match to TRBD1 (6 bases). Trimming left V 11 bases short and J 3 bases short, with 16 bases between. This CDR3 is built from 13 residues. Per germline, CDR1 ENHRY and CDR2 SYGVKD. Written as DNA, the CDR3 is TGTGCCGTCTCACAGGGCGACCACACTGAAGCTTTCTTT. This encodes CAVSQGDHTEAFF.

CDR3 protein: CASSLALGQGLQAFF. Written as DNA, the CDR3 is TGTGCCAGCAGTTTGGCTCTGGGGCAGGGGCTCCAAGCTTTCTTT. This chain uses TRBV27 with TRBJ1-1; TRBD1 is a possible D gene (6 bases). Trimming removed 3 bases from V and 9 bases from J, with 20 bases in between. The CDR3 extends over 15 amino acids. Per the germline V gene, CDR1 is MNHEY and CDR2 is SMNVEV (reference sequence).

The chain recombines TRBV29-1 with TRBJ2-7; the match to TRBD1 covers 8 bases. The CDR3 contains 14 residues. The germline V gene encodes CDR1 SQVTM and CDR2 ANQGSEA. J lost 5 bases, V lost 6 bases, and 12 bases had no gene match. The CDR3 reads CSVVEIRGRHEQYF. The CDR3 DNA reads TGCAGCGTGGTCGAAATCAGGGGGCGACACGAGCAGTACTTC.

The V gene is TRBV27, the J gene TRBJ2-4, with 9 bases that match TRBD2. CDR3 length: 13 residues. CDR1 and CDR2 (germline): MNHEY, SMNVEV (reference sequence). V trimming: 8 bases; J trimming: 4 bases; junction bases outside the gene matches: 3. CDR3 sequence reads: CASGRGGKNIQYF. In DNA form, the CDR3 reads TGTGCCAGCGGGCGGGGGGGGAAAAACATTCAGTACTTC.

The table lists this clone with a few counts. This chain links TRBV5-1 with TRBJ1-2; 7 nucleotides agree with TRBD1. The length of the CDR3 is 14 residues. The germline V gene encodes CDR1 SGHRS and CDR2 YFSETQ. V shed 6 bases and J 6 bases; nucleotides not matched to a gene: 11. DNA for the CDR3: TGCGCCAGCACCAAGACAGGGCAAATAGATGGCTACACCTTC. Its protein is CASTKTGQIDGYTF.

The rearrangement uses TRBV6-5 and TRBJ1-3; D uncertain. The CDR3 extends over 13 amino acids. Looked up from germline, CDR1 is MNHEY and CDR2 is SVGAGI. Trimming shortened V by 8 bases and J by 4 bases, and 12 bases separated the two germline ends. In DNA, the CDR3 is TGTGCCAGCTACTGGTCCGGGGGAAACACCATATATTTT. Protein: CASYWSGGNTIYF.

J is TRBJ2-7 and V is TRBV14, with D perhaps TRBD2 (7 bases). This CDR3 comprises 19 residues. In germline, CDR1 is SGHDN, CDR2 FVKESK. The ends were cut back, 0 bases at V and 2 bases at J, with 23 bases in the middle. CDR3 residues: CASSQEIGGRGFGPYEQYF. CDR3 nucleotide sequence: TGTGCCAGCAGCCAAGAAATTGGAGGGAGGGGGTTCGGCCCCTACGAGCAGTACTTC.

A few counts support this clone. The chain links TRBV7-9 to TRBJ1-2; TRBD1 matches 7 bases. The CDR3 is 15 amino acids. In germline, CDR1 is SEHNR, CDR2 FQNEAQ (reference sequence). Trimming took 5 bases from V and 4 from J; bases not matched to a gene: 10. CDR3: CASSMSDRVRYGYTF. In DNA form, the CDR3 reads TGTGCCAGCAGCATGTCAGACAGGGTCCGCTATGGCTACACCTTC.

The chain combines TRBV7-3 with TRBJ1-5; D remains ambiguous. This CDR3 has 13 residues. From germline, CDR1 is SGHTA and CDR2 FQGTGA. Trimming pared 2 bases from V and 4 bases from J, leaving 6 bases between. The CDR3 coding sequence is TGTGCCAGCAGCTTAGGCAGAAATCAGCCCCAGCATTTT. Its protein product is CASSLGRNQPQHF.

V and J are TRBV6-5 and TRBJ1-5; 10 bases line up with TRBD1. The V segment lost 2 bases and the J segment 6 bases; nucleotides outside the gene matches: 1. Germline CDR1 and CDR2: MNHEY and SVGAGI. The CDR3 covers 14 residues. CDR3 amino acids: CASSYDRGRQPQHF. In DNA form, the CDR3 reads TGTGCCAGCAGTTACGACAGGGGGCGTCAGCCCCAGCATTTT.

V is TRBV27 and J is TRBJ2-7; 9 bases match TRBD1. The CDR3 spans 16 residues. Germline CDR1 and CDR2: MNHEY and SMNVEV (reference sequence). After removal of 3 bases from V and 0 bases from J, the junction contained 6 bases not matched to a gene. The CDR3: CASSFLDRGSSYEQYF. CDR3 bases: TGTGCCAGCAGTTTCCTCGACAGGGGGAGCTCCTACGAGCAGTACTTC.

The chain joins TRBV2 to TRBJ2-1; the D gene is possibly TRBD1 (6 bases). Looked up from germline, CDR1 is SNHLY and CDR2 is FYNNEI. V was clipped by 8 bases and J by 4 bases, with 18 bases between them. The CDR3 loop spans 15 amino acids. CDR3 DNA sequence: TGTGCCAGCCGCTTGGACAGCCTGCCTTACAATGAGCAGTTCTTC. Its translation: CASRLDSLPYNEQFF.

This chain joins TRBV10-2 and TRBJ1-2; possible D gene TRBD1, 6 bases. CDR1 and CDR2 from the germline V gene are WSHSY and SAAADI. The CDR3 runs 16 residues. With 2 bases removed from V and 0 bases from J, the gap between germline ends came to 13 bases. In DNA form, the CDR3 reads TGCGCCAGCAGTGAGGTTCAGGGACATTCTAACTATGGCTACACCTTC. It translates to CASSEVQGHSNYGYTF.

This chain joins TRBV9 and TRBJ1-1; D might be TRBD1 (5 bases). V lost 4 bases and J lost 3, with 16 bases in between. This CDR3 has 15 residues. CDR1 is SGDLS and CDR2 is YYNGEE in the germline V gene. The CDR3 protein is CASSLRTRMDTEAFF. The CDR3 bases are TGTGCCAGCAGCCTCCGGACAAGAATGGACACTGAAGCTTTCTTT.

The chain has TRBV7-9 and TRBJ1-4, with a weak D call TRBD1 (6 bases). Germline CDR1 is SEHNR and CDR2 is FQNEAQ (reference sequence). The ends were cut back, 1 base at V and 10 bases at J, with 16 bases in the middle. CDR3 length: 15 amino acids. The CDR3 loop is CASSLGGSSRGKLFF. The CDR3, as DNA: TGTGCCAGCAGCTTAGGCGGTTCAAGCAGGGGAAAACTGTTTTTT.

The chain has TRBV5-4 and TRBJ1-6; the D is unclear. The CDR3 extends over 15 amino acids. V was cut by 0 bases and J by 8 bases, with 12 bases left in between. Germline CDR1 reads SGHNT; CDR2 reads YYREEE (reference sequence). CDR3: CASSLVGRGHSPLHF. DNA for the CDR3: TGTGCCAGCAGCTTGGTGGGCCGAGGGCATTCACCCCTCCACTTT.

The chain is built from TRBV12-5 and TRBJ1-2; D is unresolved. The CDR3 totals 12 residues. V was pared by 4 bases and J by 6 bases, with 9 bases between. Germline V gene lookup returns CDR1 LGHNT and CDR2 FRNRAP. The CDR3 is CASGSPVDGYTF. CDR3 bases: TGTGCTAGTGGTTCACCGGTGGATGGCTACACCTTC.

The chain joins TRBV4-1 to TRBJ2-1; TRBD2 agrees at 10 bases. Germline V gene sequence: CDR1 MGHRA, CDR2 YSYEKL. The CDR3 extends over 18 amino acids. V was clipped by 2 bases and J by 0 bases; unmatched bases: 7. CDR3 nucleotide sequence: TGCGCCAGCAGCCAACAGTTCTCTAGCGGGAGCTCCTACAATGAGCAGTTCTTC. Residues: CASSQQFSSGSSYNEQFF.

In its sample, this clone was seen a few times. Germline is not matched at one junction end, which may reflect a read error. The chain joins TRBV29-1 to TRBJ1-2; D may be TRBD1 (6 bases). The length of the CDR3 is 13 residues. Germline values: CDR1 SQVTM, CDR2 ANQGSEA. This CDR3 reads CSVEDGTSYGYTF. CDR3 nucleotide sequence: TGCAGCGTAGAAGACGGGACATCATATGGCTACACCTTC.

With regard to this clone: This specimen includes other DNA sequences encoding the same CDR3. This chain connects TRBV4-1 to TRBJ2-7; 7 bases line up with TRBD2. CDR3 length: 14 residues. The germline gives CDR1 MGHRA, CDR2 YSYEKL. After removal of 3 bases from V and 2 bases from J, the junction contained 4 bases not matched to a gene. The CDR3 region has the DNA TGCGCCAGCAGCCAGGACCTAGCGGCCTACGAGCAGTACTTC. Protein sequence: CASSQDLAAYEQYF.